Listed below are T cell receptor beta chains from one sample, sequenced in a study of T cells after yellow fever vaccination. TCRdb re-called the 5' RACE reads with MiXCR, one entry per CDR3 protein. This sample has approximately 550,000 distinct CDR3 sequences; about 19% occur once, and the top ten carry roughly an eighth. The sample was PBMCs, taken 15 days after the yellow fever booster vaccination. These TCRs come from a man aged 25 to 40 who received the YFV17D yellow fever vaccine. CDR3s include the opening cysteine and the closing phenylalanine or tryptophan. Fields, in order: D gene, J gene, clone size, V gene, CDR3 protein, CDR3 DNA. A D gene is named only where the DNA matches it firmly. Size is stated for part of the rows, as once, few or many counts, or as a class when the clone is expanded.

TRBD2	TRBJ2-1	few	TRBV12-3/TRBV12-4	CASRPGLAAVNSYNEQFF	TGTGCCAGCAGACCGGGACTAGCGGCAGTTAACTCCTACAATGAGCAGTTCTTC
.	TRBJ1-1	.	TRBV29-1	CSVLLVQGGKNTEAFF	TGCAGCGTTCTCTTGGTACAGGGCGGAAAGAACACTGAAGCTTTCTTT
TRBD2	TRBJ2-5	few	TRBV24-1	CATSDPGTSGGFQETQYF	TGTGCCACCAGTGATCCCGGGACTAGCGGGGGATTCCAGGAGACCCAGTACTTC
.	TRBJ2-7	.	TRBV7-2	CASSVSGPVGEQYF	TGTGCCAGCAGCGTGAGCGGGCCAGTGGGGGAGCAGTACTTC
TRBD1	TRBJ2-1	.	TRBV29-1	CSVKDRAGNEQFF	TGCAGCGTCAAAGACAGGGCCGGGAATGAGCAGTTCTTC
TRBD2	TRBJ2-7	few	TRBV6-2/TRBV6-3	CASIGSGIYEQYF	TGTGCCAGCATCGGTAGCGGGATCTACGAGCAGTACTTC
.	TRBJ1-1	.	TRBV20-1	CRGGGMNTEAFF	TGCAGGGGTGGAGGTATGAACACTGAAGCTTTCTTT
TRBD1	TRBJ2-1	few	TRBV5-1	CASSFATGGFYNEQFF	TGCGCCAGCAGCTTTGCGACAGGGGGCTTCTACAATGAGCAGTTCTTC
.	TRBJ2-7	few	TRBV14	CASSQGNLWRYEQYF	TGTGCCAGCAGCCAAGGTAACCTTTGGCGTTACGAGCAGTACTTC
.	TRBJ2-3	few	TRBV20-1	CSARGDTQYF	TGCAGTGCTAGGGGGGATACGCAGTATTTT
.	TRBJ2-5	.	TRBV12-3/TRBV12-4	CASSLGSRDGQETQYF	TGTGCCAGCAGTTTAGGGTCCCGGGACGGCCAAGAGACCCAGTACTTC
.	TRBJ2-5	few	TRBV20-1	CSASVGRTQYF	TGCAGTGCTAGTGTGGGTCGAACCCAGTACTTC
.	TRBJ2-6	few	TRBV6-5	CASSSILSGRDAANVLTF	TGTGCCAGCAGTTCGATACTGTCGGGACGGGACGCCGCCAACGTCCTGACTTTC
.	TRBJ2-3	few	TRBV18	CASSPPNRVDTQYF	TGTGCCAGCTCACCACCGAACAGGGTAGATACGCAGTATTTT
.	TRBJ2-3	.	TRBV29-1	CSVAGSTDTQYF	TGCAGCGTTGCAGGGTCCACAGATACGCAGTATTTT
.	TRBJ1-4	.	TRBV7-2	CASSFGSQAANEKLFF	TGTGCCAGCAGCTTTGGCTCCCAGGCAGCTAATGAAAAACTGTTTTTT
TRBD1	TRBJ2-3	.	TRBV2	CASREGQGNTDTQYF	TGTGCCAGCAGGGAAGGACAGGGGAACACAGATACGCAGTATTTT
.	TRBJ2-6	.	TRBV30	CAWSLAGGANVLTF	TGTGCCTGGAGTCTCGCGGGGGGGGCCAACGTCCTGACTTTC
TRBD1	TRBJ2-7	few	TRBV5-1	CASSIQGEAYEQYF	TGCGCCAGCAGCATACAGGGGGAGGCCTACGAGCAGTACTTC
TRBD2	TRBJ2-3	few	TRBV20-1	CSARGDERDRGTDTQYF	TGCAGTGCTAGAGGAGATGAGCGGGATAGGGGCACAGATACGCAGTATTTT
.	TRBJ2-3	.	TRBV6-6	CASSYSSYTQYF	TGTGCCAGCAGTTACTCGAGCTATACGCAGTATTTT
.	TRBJ2-7	few	TRBV7-9	CASSPAAGAEQYF	TGTGCCAGCAGCCCCGCCGCTGGAGCCGAGCAGTACTTC
.	TRBJ2-7	.	TRBV20-1	CSARSDEQYF	TGCAGTGCAAGATCGGACGAGCAGTACTTC
.	TRBJ2-7	few	TRBV28	CASRSAGAHSYEQYF	TGTGCCAGCCGCAGCGCTGGCGCCCATTCCTACGAGCAGTACTTC
.	TRBJ2-7	.	TRBV10-3	CAISHASRTYEQYF	TGTGCCATCTCTCACGCTAGCCGAACCTACGAGCAGTACTTC
.	TRBJ2-2	.	TRBV12-3/TRBV12-4	CASSYDTNTGELFF	TGTGCCAGCAGTTACGATACGAACACCGGGGAGCTGTTTTTT
.	TRBJ2-2	.	TRBV7-2	CASSLGAENTGELFF	TGTGCCAGCAGCTTAGGAGCGGAGAACACCGGGGAGCTGTTTTTT
TRBD1	TRBJ2-3	few	TRBV7-2	CASSSHSDRAADTQYF	TGTGCCAGCAGCTCCCACTCGGACAGGGCCGCAGATACGCAGTATTTT
TRBD2	TRBJ2-1	.	TRBV14	CASSQGLAGYGQFF	TGTGCCAGCAGCCAGGGACTAGCTGGTTATGGGCAGTTCTTC
.	TRBJ2-1	few	TRBV11-2	CASSSDRTTEQFF	TGTGCCAGCAGCTCCGACAGGACCACGGAGCAGTTCTTC
.	TRBJ2-1	few	TRBV5-1	CASSSYITGGEQFF	TGCGCCAGCAGCTCCTATATCACTGGGGGTGAGCAGTTCTTC
TRBD2	TRBJ2-1	few	TRBV11-2	CASSKRDPGGYNEQFF	TGTGCCAGCAGCAAGAGAGACCCGGGAGGGTACAATGAGCAGTTCTTC
.	TRBJ2-7	.	TRBV7-2	CASSLGDTRAYEQYF	TGTGCCAGCAGCTTAGGCGATACCCGCGCCTACGAGCAGTACTTC
.	TRBJ2-3	.	TRBV7-9	CASSLRQGRTDTQYF	TGTGCCAGCAGCTTGAGGCAGGGGCGTACAGATACGCAGTATTTT
TRBD2	TRBJ2-1	.	TRBV30	CAWSVGGSSYNEQFF	TGTGCCTGGAGTGTCGGCGGGAGCTCCTACAATGAGCAGTTCTTC
TRBD2	TRBJ2-7	.	TRBV13	CASSIRTSGFTYYEQYF	TGTGCCAGCAGCATCCGGACTAGCGGGTTTACTTACTACGAGCAGTACTTC
.	TRBJ2-7	few	TRBV4-2	CASSPRLEGGYEQYF	TGTGCCAGCAGCCCGAGACTGGAGGGGGGCTACGAGCAGTACTTC
TRBD1	TRBJ2-5	.	TRBV24-1	CATSDLRGGGETQYF	TGTGCCACCAGTGATTTGCGAGGGGGCGGGGAGACCCAGTACTTC
TRBD1	TRBJ2-7	.	TRBV5-1	CASSQMGQVNYEQYF	TGCGCCAGCAGCCAGATGGGACAGGTGAACTACGAGCAGTACTTC
.	TRBJ2-1	few	TRBV27	CASSLTRPPYNEQFF	TGTGCCAGCAGTCTAACAAGGCCACCCTACAATGAGCAGTTCTTC
.	TRBJ2-1	few	TRBV7-9	CASRRSVGSLENEQFF	TGTGCCAGCAGAAGGAGCGTCGGGAGTCTGGAGAATGAGCAGTTCTTC
TRBD2	TRBJ2-1	few	TRBV10-1	CASSEGTTEQFF	TGCGCCAGCAGTGAGGGGACTACTGAGCAGTTCTTC
.	TRBJ1-1	.	TRBV10-2	CASSEGSDTEAFF	TGCGCCAGCAGTGAGGGCTCGGACACTGAAGCTTTCTTT
.	TRBJ1-2	.	TRBV5-6	CASSLRGRANGYTF	TGTGCCAGCAGCTTGCGGGGGCGGGCAAATGGCTACACCTTC
.	TRBJ2-3	few	TRBV18	CASSVAGTTTQYF	TGTGCCAGCTCGGTCGCGGGGACGACTACGCAGTATTTT